This T cell receptor (beta chain) was found in a study of blood T cells in healthy people across ages. Study-wide results and limits: Researchers deemed the diversity estimates from one million T cells underestimates.

Primed by a sample-barcoded 5' primer and a J-beta primer mix, a second PCR proceeded for roughly 7 to 12 cycles. Using its own MiXCR run on the 5' RACE reads, TCRdb lists one record per CDR3 protein. The repertoire holds approximately 820,000 distinct CDR3 sequences, with around 43% as singletons. About this clonotype: Antigen unknown.

The germline CDR1 and CDR2 sequences are SGHNT and YENEEA. The V end was cut by 6 bases, the J end by 5 bases, with 13 bases between. The CDR3 consists of 13 residues. The chain links TRBV11-3 to TRBJ2-5, with D tentatively TRBD1 (5 bases). The sequenced sample was blood. The receptor was isolated from a man aged 55 to 70 in good health. CDR3 nucleotides: TGTGCCAGCAGGCTGTCAGGGTGGGAGACCCAGTACTTC. Translating it yields CASRLSGWETQYF. Full variable domain (rest looked up from reference TRBV11-3 and TRBJ2-5): EAGVVQSPRYKIIEKKQPVAFWCNPISGHNTLYWYLQNLGQGPELLIRYENEEAVDDSQLPKDRFSAERLKGVDSTLKIQPAELGDSAVYLCASRLSGWETQYFGPGTRLLVL.